The source of this T cell receptor beta chain is a study of blood T cell repertoires in COVID-19. On the study more broadly: Some COVID-19 samples were acute and others convalescent; all came from the United States, Italy and Spain. T cells, B-cell-depleted T cells, or PBMCs supplied cDNA or gDNA.

Methods used by the authors: Cell counts per sample came from amplifying reference gene primers. Sequenced by immunoSEQ multiplex PCR; TCRdb stores in-frame clones only, minus some. From that table come the V and J calls and clone size; the DNA was used to work out D and trimming. Of approximately 150,000 clones in the sample, 80% were seen once. This clone was counted between two and nine times. This CDR3 has 16 residues. Trimming shortened V by 4 bases and J by 0 bases, and 15 bases separated the two germline ends. Germline V CDR1 and CDR2: SGDLS, YYNGEE. The TCR was taken from a woman aged 45-65 years with acute or convalescent COVID-19. The chain is built from TRBV9 and TRBJ2-3, with a weak D call TRBD2 (7 bases). Input material: peripheral blood. The CDR3 loop reads CASSPGRGLSTDTQYF. The DNA for the CDR3 is TGTGCCAGCAGCCCCGGGCGGGGGCTTAGCACAGATACGCAGTATTTT.